Listed here are 31 T cell receptor beta chains from one sample, sequenced in a study of cytotoxic CD8 clonotypes in ibrutinib-treated CLL. Produced via immunoSEQ multiplex PCR; TCRdb's table is partial and in-frame only. The profile shows 70,000 to 80,000 clones, approximately 87% of them singletons. Sample: PBMCs, taken after 24 months of ibrutinib treatment. The receptors here all came from a human donor with chronic lymphocytic leukemia.

The J gene is TRBJ2-1, the V gene TRBV11-2; 8 positions match TRBD1. Germline-derived CDR1 and CDR2 are SGHAT and FQNNGV. After removal of 5 bases from V and 3 bases from J, the junction contained 3 bases not matched to a gene. The CDR3 has 14 amino acids. The CDR3 here is CASSLRGLYNEQFF. In DNA form, the CDR3 reads TGTGCCAGCAGCCTCAGGGGGCTCTACAATGAGCAGTTCTTC.

The CDR3: CASSQRDFYEQYF. CDR3 DNA sequence: TGCGCCAGCAGCCAAAGGGACTTTTACGAGCAGTACTTC. V is TRBV4-1 and J is TRBJ2-7; TRBD2 is a possible D gene (6 bases). The CDR3 is made up of 13 amino acids. From germline, CDR1 is MGHRA and CDR2 YSYEKL. V gave up 2 bases and J gave up 4 bases, with 9 bases separating them.

The gene calls are TRBV6-5 and TRBJ1-5; the D gene is possibly TRBD1 (5 bases). V gave up 6 bases and J gave up 0 bases, with 12 bases separating them. The CDR3 has 15 residues. Germline lookup yields CDR1 MNHEY and CDR2 SVGAGI. CDR3 DNA: TGTGCCAGCAGCCCCGACAGTTATAGCAATCAGCCCCAGCATTTT. Translating gives CASSPDSYSNQPQHF.

The genes are TRBV9 and TRBJ2-5, with D maybe TRBD2 (5 bases). V was clipped by 4 bases and J by 0 bases, with 10 bases between them. Germline V gene sequence: CDR1 SGDLS, CDR2 YYNGEE. The CDR3 consists of 14 residues. The DNA for the CDR3 is TGTGCCAGCAGCACTGGGGAGTACCAAGAGACCCAGTACTTC. Protein product: CASSTGEYQETQYF.

This clone showed up just a few times. The J gene is TRBJ2-6, the V gene TRBV5-6, with D uncertain. Germline loops: CDR1 SGHDT, CDR2 YYEEEE. This CDR3 spans 13 amino acids. Trimming removed 1 base from V and 10 bases from J, with 9 bases in between. The CDR3 protein is CASSLTLTNVLTF. CDR3 in DNA: TGTGCCAGCAGCTTGACACTCACTAACGTCCTGACTTTC.

The V call is TRBV6-1, the J call TRBJ2-6; TRBD1 matches 8 bases. The germline CDR1 and CDR2 sequences are MNHNS and SASEGT. The ends lost 7 bases at V and 4 bases at J; junction bases unmatched: 6. The CDR3 is 15 amino acids. The chain's CDR3 is CASTGGLTGANVLTF. The CDR3, as DNA: TGTGCCAGCACAGGGGGCTTAACGGGGGCCAACGTCCTGACTTTC.

The chain uses TRBV6-1 and TRBJ2-6; D might be TRBD2 (5 bases). V was cut by 2 bases and J by 0 bases, with 17 bases left in between. This CDR3 is built from 19 residues. CDR1 MNHNS and CDR2 SASEGT come from the germline V gene. Here the CDR3 reads CASSETLGGPLSGANVLTF. CDR3 coding DNA: TGTGCCAGCAGTGAAACCCTCGGAGGCCCCCTCTCTGGGGCCAACGTCCTGACTTTC.

The V call is TRBV27, the J call TRBJ1-5, with a possible D match to TRBD1 (5 bases). Trimming removed 7 bases at V and 0 bases at J, with 13 bases between. The germline V gene encodes CDR1 MNHEY and CDR2 SMNVEV (reference sequence). This CDR3 comprises 15 residues. CDR3 amino acids: CASKRGDYSNQPQHF. The CDR3 DNA follows: TGTGCCAGCAAAAGGGGAGATTATAGCAATCAGCCCCAGCATTTT.

The chain joins TRBV4-2 to TRBJ2-3; 10 positions agree with TRBD2. The CDR3 spans 16 residues. Germline CDR1 is LGHNA and CDR2 is YNFKEQ. The ends lost 4 bases at V and 6 bases at J; junction bases unmatched: 10. The CDR3 DNA is TGTGCCAGCAGCCGACAGTCTAGCGGGAGTGGGGATACGCAGTATTTT. Its protein product is CASSRQSSGSGDTQYF.

This clone was recorded a few times. The chain carries TRBV13 and TRBJ2-1, with 9 bases lining up with TRBD2. Germline assignment: CDR1 PRHDT and CDR2 FYEKMQ (reference sequence). V shed 2 bases, J shed 2 bases, and the junction held 4 bases outside the gene matches. The CDR3 is made up of 16 amino acids. The CDR3 DNA sequence: TGTGCCAGCAGCTTATACCGGACTAGCGCCTACAATGAGCAGTTCTTC. Residues: CASSLYRTSAYNEQFF.

This clone has a handful of counts. The gene calls are TRBV6-1 and TRBJ2-1; perhaps D is TRBD1 or TRBD2 (5 bases each). The CDR3 loop spans 15 amino acids. CDR1 is MNHNS and CDR2 is SASEGT in the germline V gene. Trimming left V 6 bases short and J 2 bases short, with 14 bases between. The CDR3 sequence is CASRQTEGTYNEQFF. The CDR3 DNA is TGTGCCAGCAGACAAACTGAGGGGACCTACAATGAGCAGTTCTTC.

The V gene is TRBV6-1, the J gene TRBJ1-2; possibly TRBD1 for D (5 bases). The V end lost 4 bases, the J end lost 8 bases, and 8 bases lay between the germline ends. The CDR3 loop spans 11 amino acids. CDR1 is MNHNS and CDR2 is SASEGT in the germline V gene. The CDR3: CASSAGGGYTF. DNA of the CDR3: TGTGCCAGCAGTGCTGGGGGAGGCTACACCTTC.

J is TRBJ2-1 and V is TRBV27; 7 positions agree with TRBD1. The CDR3 runs 14 residues. Trimming removed 5 bases from V and 5 bases from J; junction bases left unmatched: 6. The germline V gene has CDR1 MNHEY and CDR2 SMNVEV (reference sequence). CDR3 in DNA: TGTGCCAGCAGTAGCTGGGACAGAGACAATGAGCAGTTCTTC. Translating it yields CASSSWDRDNEQFF.

This clone was seen more than once but under ten times. The rearrangement uses TRBV7-3 and TRBJ2-2, with D unresolved. CDR1 SGHTA and CDR2 FQGTGA come from the germline V gene. The CDR3 covers 14 residues. Trimming stripped 2 bases from V and 0 bases from J, with 4 bases between. DNA of the CDR3: TGTGCCAGCAGCTTACAGCCGAACACCGGGGAGCTGTTTTTT. Its protein product is CASSLQPNTGELFF.

This chain uses TRBV18 with TRBJ2-3; TRBD1 might be the D (6 bases). Per germline, CDR1 KGHSH and CDR2 LQKENI. The CDR3 runs 15 residues. Trimming cost V 6 bases and J 0 bases, with 13 bases left between them. CDR3 sequence reads: CASSQRTASTDTQYF. CDR3 in DNA: TGTGCCAGCTCCCAAAGGACAGCTAGCACAGATACGCAGTATTTT.

The chain couples TRBV4-3 to TRBJ1-2, with 7 bases matching TRBD1. V shed 1 base and J 5 bases; nucleotides not matched to a gene: 7. Looked up from germline, CDR1 is LGHNA and CDR2 is YSLEER. The CDR3 loop spans 15 amino acids. The CDR3 loop reads CASSQGRTGRYGYTF. The CDR3 region has the DNA TGCGCCAGCAGCCAAGGACGGACAGGCCGTTATGGCTACACCTTC.

J is TRBJ2-7 and V is TRBV27, with D possibly matching TRBD1 (6 bases). CDR3 length: 16 amino acids. The germline V gene encodes CDR1 MNHEY and CDR2 SMNVEV (reference sequence). Trimming removed 7 bases from V and 2 bases from J, with 21 bases in between. Here the CDR3 DNA reads TGTGCCAGCAAGGCCAAAATTACGCCAGGGGCCTACGAGCAGTACTTC. Translating it yields CASKAKITPGAYEQYF.

Only a few counts were recorded for this clone. The genes are TRBV5-4 and TRBJ2-4; TRBD2 matches at 9 bases. V shed 4 bases, J shed 7 bases, and the junction held 9 bases outside the gene matches. This CDR3 is 15 amino acids long. The V gene's germline CDR1 is SGHNT and CDR2 YYREEE (reference sequence). In DNA, the CDR3 is TGTGCCAGCAGCCTAGGGACTAGCAATTGGAACATTCAGTACTTC. It is translated as CASSLGTSNWNIQYF.

This chain joins TRBV10-3 and TRBJ2-1; 8 bases are shared with TRBD2. The CDR3 is made up of 14 amino acids. Looked up from germline, CDR1 is ENHRY and CDR2 is SYGVKD. J lost 8 bases, V lost 2 bases, and 5 bases had no gene match. The CDR3 DNA reads as TGTGCCATCAGTGAGCGGGAGGGCCGGGATGAGCAGTTCTTC. Translation: CAISEREGRDEQFF.

The V call is TRBV4-3, the J call TRBJ2-3, with a weak D call TRBD2 (6 bases). Trimming took 0 bases from V and 5 from J, leaving 15 bases between them. The CDR3 loop spans 16 amino acids. The germline V gene has CDR1 LGHNA and CDR2 YSLEER. In nucleotides, the CDR3 is TGCGCCAGCAGCCAAGAATCCTCGGGAGCCGTAGATACGCAGTATTTT. Amino acids: CASSQESSGAVDTQYF.

The chain uses TRBV2 and TRBJ2-3, with TRBD2 matching over 8 bases. The CDR3 is 14 residues long. The germline V gene encodes CDR1 SNHLY and CDR2 FYNNEI. V trimming: 7 bases; J trimming: 4 bases; junction bases outside the gene matches: 7. The chain's CDR3 is CASTPGLVPDTQYF. CDR3 DNA: TGTGCCAGCACCCCGGGACTAGTACCAGATACGCAGTATTTT.

The V gene is TRBV7-8, the J gene TRBJ2-5; D gene uncertain. This CDR3 comprises 12 residues. Trimming pared 5 bases from V and 0 bases from J, leaving 4 bases between. Germline CDR1 and CDR2: SGHVS and FQNEAQ. CDR3 DNA: TGTGCCAGCAGCGCATACCAAGAGACCCAGTACTTC. Amino acid sequence: CASSAYQETQYF.

This clone was detected ten times or more. The CDR3 DNA reads TGTGCCAGCAGCTTAAATAGTGGCACAGATACGCAGTATTTT. Its protein is CASSLNSGTDTQYF. The chain recombines TRBV7-6 with TRBJ2-3; unclear D gene. Trimming pared 2 bases from V and 1 base from J, leaving 7 bases between. Germline V gene lookup returns CDR1 SGHVS and CDR2 FNYEAQ. The CDR3 loop spans 14 amino acids.

This clone was found once. V is TRBV6-5 and J is TRBJ1-1; tentative D call: TRBD1 (5 bases). The V end was cut by 8 bases, the J end by 3 bases, with 13 bases between. Per the germline V gene, CDR1 is MNHEY and CDR2 is SVGAGI. The length of the CDR3 is 13 residues. As DNA, the CDR3 is TGTGCCAGCGGGCGTCGGGGGGACACTGAAGCTTTCTTT. Its translation is CASGRRGDTEAFF.

V is TRBV7-3 and J is TRBJ2-3, with 8 bases aligning to TRBD2. The CDR3 totals 18 residues. In germline, CDR1 is SGHTA, CDR2 FQGTGA. V trimming: 2 bases; J trimming: 0 bases; junction bases outside the gene matches: 10. The CDR3 region has the DNA TGTGCCAGCAGCTTAGATGAGACTAGCGAGACTAGCACAGATACGCAGTATTTT. Translation: CASSLDETSETSTDTQYF.

The chain is built from TRBV6-5 and TRBJ2-7, with TRBD2 matching over 15 bases. The CDR3 is made up of 15 amino acids. The V and J ends lost 6 bases and 5 bases, in that order; junction bases with no gene match: 5. Germline-derived CDR1 and CDR2 are MNHEY and SVGAGI. CDR3 DNA sequence: TGTGCCAGCAGCGGACTAGCGGGAGGGTTTCACGAGCAGTACTTC. This sequence encodes CASSGLAGGFHEQYF.

The gene calls are TRBV19 and TRBJ2-2; D call uncertain. Germline V gene sequence: CDR1 LNHDA, CDR2 SQIVND (reference sequence). The CDR3 extends over 15 amino acids. The ends were cut back, 3 bases at V and 1 base at J, with 9 bases in the middle. The DNA of the CDR3 is TGTGCCAGTAGTATTCGGGCAGGGAACACCGGGGAGCTGTTTTTT. This translates into CASSIRAGNTGELFF.

This clone was found once. The J gene is TRBJ2-2, the V gene TRBV9, with D unresolved. From germline, CDR1 is SGDLS and CDR2 YYNGEE. Trimming took off 0 bases at V and 3 bases at J, with 3 bases between the two ends. The CDR3 has 13 amino acids. CDR3 amino acids: CASSVDYTGELFF. Written as DNA, the CDR3 is TGTGCCAGCAGCGTAGATTACACCGGGGAGCTGTTTTTT.

The chain recombines TRBV6-5 with TRBJ2-1, with TRBD2 matching over 13 bases. Germline V gives CDR1 MNHEY, CDR2 SVGAGI. V shed 5 bases, J shed 7 bases, and the junction held 5 bases outside the gene matches. The CDR3 totals 15 residues. This CDR3 reads CASSRLAGGLNEQFF. DNA for the CDR3: TGTGCCAGCAGTCGACTAGCGGGAGGACTGAATGAGCAGTTCTTC.

The chain recombines TRBV10-3 with TRBJ1-5, with 8 positions matching TRBD1. This CDR3 contains 15 residues. The V gene end was trimmed by 3 bases and the J gene end by 2 bases; junction bases not matched to a gene: 3. In germline, CDR1 is ENHRY, CDR2 SYGVKD. CDR3 in DNA: TGTGCCATCAGTGACCCGACAGGGGGCAATCAGCCCCAGCATTTT. It specifies CAISDPTGGNQPQHF.

The DNA for the CDR3 is TGTGCCAGCAGCTTAGCGCGGGGAAATGAGCAGTTCTTC. This gives the protein CASSLARGNEQFF. V is TRBV7-7 and J is TRBJ2-1, with a possible D match to TRBD2 (6 bases). The CDR3 has 13 amino acids. V shed 0 bases and J shed 7 bases, with 7 bases lying between them. Germline CDR1 and CDR2: SSHAT and FNYEAQ (reference sequence).